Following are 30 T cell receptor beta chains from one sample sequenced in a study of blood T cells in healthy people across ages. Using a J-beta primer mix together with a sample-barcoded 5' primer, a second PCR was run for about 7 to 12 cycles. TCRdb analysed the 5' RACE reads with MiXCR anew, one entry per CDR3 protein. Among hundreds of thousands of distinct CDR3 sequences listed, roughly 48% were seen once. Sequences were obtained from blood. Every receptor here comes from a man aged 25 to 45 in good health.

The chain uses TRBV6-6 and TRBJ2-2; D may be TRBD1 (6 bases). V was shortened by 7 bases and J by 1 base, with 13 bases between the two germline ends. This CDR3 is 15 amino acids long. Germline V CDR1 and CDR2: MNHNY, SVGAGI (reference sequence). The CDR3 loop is CASTLIQGNTGELFF. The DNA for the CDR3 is TGTGCCAGCACTTTGATACAGGGGAACACCGGGGAGCTGTTTTTT.

The CDR3 is CSARRQGPGELFF. Written as DNA, the CDR3 is TGCAGTGCTAGAAGGCAGGGGCCCGGGGAGCTGTTTTTT. V is TRBV20-1 and J is TRBJ2-2; weak D call: TRBD1 (6 bases). The ends were cut back, 2 bases at V and 6 bases at J, with 10 bases in the middle. The CDR3 loop spans 13 amino acids. Per germline, CDR1 DFQATT and CDR2 SNEGSKA (reference sequence).

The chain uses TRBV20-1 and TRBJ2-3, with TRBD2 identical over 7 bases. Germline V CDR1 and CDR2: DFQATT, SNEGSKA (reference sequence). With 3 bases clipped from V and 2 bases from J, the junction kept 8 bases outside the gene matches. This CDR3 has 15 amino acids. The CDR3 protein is CSARDSSGITDTQYF. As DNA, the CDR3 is TGCAGTGCTAGGGATTCTAGCGGAATCACAGATACGCAGTATTTT.

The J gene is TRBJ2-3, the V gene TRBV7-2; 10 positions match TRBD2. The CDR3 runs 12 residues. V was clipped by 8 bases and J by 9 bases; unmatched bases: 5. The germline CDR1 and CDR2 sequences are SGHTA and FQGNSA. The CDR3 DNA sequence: TGTGCCAGCGGAACTAGCGGGACAACGCAGTATTTT. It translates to CASGTSGTTQYF.

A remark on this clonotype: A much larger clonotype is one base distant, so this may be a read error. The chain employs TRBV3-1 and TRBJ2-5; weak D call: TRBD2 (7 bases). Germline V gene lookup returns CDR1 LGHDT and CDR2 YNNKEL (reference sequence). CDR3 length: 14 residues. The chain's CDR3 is CVSSPVSRGPEQYF. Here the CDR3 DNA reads TGTGTCAGCAGCCCAGTCTCGCGGGGGCCTGAGCAGTACTTC.

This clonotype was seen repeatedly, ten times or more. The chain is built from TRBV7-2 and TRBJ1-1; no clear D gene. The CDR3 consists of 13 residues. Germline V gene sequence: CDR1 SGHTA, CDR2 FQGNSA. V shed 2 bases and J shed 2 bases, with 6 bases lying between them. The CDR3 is CASSLQVNTEAFF. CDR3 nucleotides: TGTGCCAGCAGCTTACAGGTTAACACTGAAGCTTTCTTT.

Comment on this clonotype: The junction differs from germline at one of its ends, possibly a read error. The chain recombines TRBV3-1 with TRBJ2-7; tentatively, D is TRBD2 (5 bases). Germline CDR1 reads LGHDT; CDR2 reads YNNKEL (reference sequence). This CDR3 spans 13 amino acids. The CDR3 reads CAGSPGLPHEQYF. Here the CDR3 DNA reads TGTGCCGGCAGCCCAGGACTGCCGCACGAGCAGTACTTC.

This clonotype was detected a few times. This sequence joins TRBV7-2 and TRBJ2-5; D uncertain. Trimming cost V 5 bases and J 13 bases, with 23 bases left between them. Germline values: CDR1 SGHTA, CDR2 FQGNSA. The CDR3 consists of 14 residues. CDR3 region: CASSQTPASRLGYF. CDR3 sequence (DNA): TGTGCCAGCAGCCAAACCCCGGCTAGTCGCTTGGGGTACTTC.

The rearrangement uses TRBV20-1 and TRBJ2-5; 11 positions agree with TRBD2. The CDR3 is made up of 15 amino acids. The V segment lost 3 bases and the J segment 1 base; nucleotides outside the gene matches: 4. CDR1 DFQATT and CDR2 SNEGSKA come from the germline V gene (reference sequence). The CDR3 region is CSASLAGGVQETQYF. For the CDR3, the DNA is TGCAGTGCTAGTTTAGCGGGGGGGGTCCAAGAGACCCAGTACTTC.

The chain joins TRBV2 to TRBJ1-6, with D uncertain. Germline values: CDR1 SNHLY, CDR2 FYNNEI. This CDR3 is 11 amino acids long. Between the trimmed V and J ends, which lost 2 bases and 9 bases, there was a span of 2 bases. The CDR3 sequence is CASSERSPLHF. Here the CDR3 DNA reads TGTGCCAGCAGTGAACGTTCACCCCTCCACTTT. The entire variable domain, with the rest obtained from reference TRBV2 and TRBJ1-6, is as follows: EPEVTQTPSHQVTQMGQEVILRCVPISNHLYFYWYRQILGQKVEFLVSFYNNEISEKSEIFDDQFSVERPDGSNFTLKIRSTKLEDSAMYFCASSERSPLHFGNGTRLTVT.

The CDR3 protein is CASSELTDSTDTQYF. CDR3 DNA: TGTGCCAGCAGTGAACTAACAGACAGCACAGATACGCAGTATTTT. The chain combines TRBV25-1 with TRBJ2-3; no clear D gene. Germline lookup yields CDR1 MGHDK and CDR2 SYGVNS. The CDR3 extends over 15 amino acids. Trimming stripped 2 bases from V and 0 bases from J, with 9 bases between.

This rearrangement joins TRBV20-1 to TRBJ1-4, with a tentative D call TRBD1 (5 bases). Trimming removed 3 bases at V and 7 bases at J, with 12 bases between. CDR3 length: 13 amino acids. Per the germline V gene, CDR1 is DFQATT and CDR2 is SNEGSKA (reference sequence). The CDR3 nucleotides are TGCAGTGCTAGTTCAGGGCGGAGTGAAAAACTGTTTTTT. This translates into CSASSGRSEKLFF.

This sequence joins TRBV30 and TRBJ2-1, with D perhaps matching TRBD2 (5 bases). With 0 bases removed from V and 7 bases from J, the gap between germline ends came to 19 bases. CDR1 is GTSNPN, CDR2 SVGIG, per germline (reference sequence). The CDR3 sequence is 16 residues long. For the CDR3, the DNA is TGTGCCTGGAGTGTACCCTCCCAGGTAGCGCGGAATGAGCAGTTCTTC. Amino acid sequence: CAWSVPSQVARNEQFF.

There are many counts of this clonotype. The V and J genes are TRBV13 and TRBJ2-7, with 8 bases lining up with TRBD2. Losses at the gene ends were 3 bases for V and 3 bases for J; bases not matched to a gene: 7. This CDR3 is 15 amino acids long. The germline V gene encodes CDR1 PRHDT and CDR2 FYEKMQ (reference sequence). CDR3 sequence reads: CASSFAGGEFYEQYF. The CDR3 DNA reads TGTGCCAGCAGCTTCGCCGGGGGGGAGTTCTACGAGCAGTACTTC.

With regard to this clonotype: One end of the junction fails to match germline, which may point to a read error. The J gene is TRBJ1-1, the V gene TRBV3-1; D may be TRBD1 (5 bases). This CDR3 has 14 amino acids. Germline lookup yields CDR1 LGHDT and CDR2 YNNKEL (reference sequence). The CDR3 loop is CTSSQEGLGAEAFF. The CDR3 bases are TGTACCAGCAGCCAAGAGGGCCTGGGGGCTGAAGCTTTCTTT.

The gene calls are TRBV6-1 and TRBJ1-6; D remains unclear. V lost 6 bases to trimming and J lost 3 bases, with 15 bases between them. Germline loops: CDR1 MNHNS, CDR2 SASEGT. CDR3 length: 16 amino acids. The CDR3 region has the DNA TGTGCCAGCAGAACTCAGACGATGCTCTATAATTCACCCCTCCACTTT. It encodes CASRTQTMLYNSPLHF.

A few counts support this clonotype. The CDR3 DNA follows: TGTGCCACCAGCAGAGGGCGTAGCTCCTACAATGAGCAGTTCTTC. Translating gives CATSRGRSSYNEQFF. The chain couples TRBV15 to TRBJ2-1; D gene unclear. The V and J ends lost 1 base and 0 bases respectively, with 7 bases between them. Germline-derived CDR1 and CDR2 are LNHNV and YYDKDF (reference sequence). This CDR3 is built from 15 residues.

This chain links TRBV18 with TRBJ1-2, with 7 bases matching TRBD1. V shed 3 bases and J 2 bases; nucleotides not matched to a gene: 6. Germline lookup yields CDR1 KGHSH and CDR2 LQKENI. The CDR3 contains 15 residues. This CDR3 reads CASSPQDRANYGYTF. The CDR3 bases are TGTGCCAGCTCACCTCAAGACAGGGCAAACTATGGCTACACCTTC.

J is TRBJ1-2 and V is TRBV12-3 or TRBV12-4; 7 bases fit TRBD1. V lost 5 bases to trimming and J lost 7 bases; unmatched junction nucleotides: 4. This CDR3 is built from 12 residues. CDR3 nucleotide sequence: TGTGCCAGCAGTAACAGGGGCCGTGGCTACACCTTC. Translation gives CASSNRGRGYTF.

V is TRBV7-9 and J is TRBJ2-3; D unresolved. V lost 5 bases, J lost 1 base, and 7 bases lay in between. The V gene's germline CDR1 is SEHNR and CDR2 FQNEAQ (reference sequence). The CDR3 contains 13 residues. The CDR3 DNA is TGTGCCAGCAGCAACACTCGCACAGATACGCAGTATTTT. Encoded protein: CASSNTRTDTQYF.

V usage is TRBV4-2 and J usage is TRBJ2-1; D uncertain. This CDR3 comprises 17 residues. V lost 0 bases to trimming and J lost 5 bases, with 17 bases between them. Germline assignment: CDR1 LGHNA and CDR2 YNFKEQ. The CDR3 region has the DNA TGTGCCAGCAGCCAAGATCGGGTCCCTACACCGAACAATGAGCAGTTCTTC. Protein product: CASSQDRVPTPNNEQFF.

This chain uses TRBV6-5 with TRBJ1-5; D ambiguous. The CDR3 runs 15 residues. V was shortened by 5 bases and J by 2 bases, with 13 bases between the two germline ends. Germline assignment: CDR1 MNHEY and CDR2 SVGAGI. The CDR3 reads CASSAEFLGNQPQHF. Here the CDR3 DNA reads TGTGCCAGCAGTGCGGAGTTCCTGGGCAATCAGCCCCAGCATTTT.

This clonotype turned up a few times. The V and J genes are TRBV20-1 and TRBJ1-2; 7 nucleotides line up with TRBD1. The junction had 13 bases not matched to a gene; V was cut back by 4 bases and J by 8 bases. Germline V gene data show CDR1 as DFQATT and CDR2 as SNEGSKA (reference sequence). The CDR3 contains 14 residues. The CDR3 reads CSATTQGRIRGYTF. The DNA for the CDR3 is TGCAGTGCTACTACACAGGGGCGGATACGGGGCTACACCTTC.

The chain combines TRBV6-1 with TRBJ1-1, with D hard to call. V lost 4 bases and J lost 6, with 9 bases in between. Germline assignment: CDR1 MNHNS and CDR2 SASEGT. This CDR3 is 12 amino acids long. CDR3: CASSVMRSEAFF. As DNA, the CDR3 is TGTGCCAGCAGTGTCATGAGGTCTGAAGCTTTCTTT.

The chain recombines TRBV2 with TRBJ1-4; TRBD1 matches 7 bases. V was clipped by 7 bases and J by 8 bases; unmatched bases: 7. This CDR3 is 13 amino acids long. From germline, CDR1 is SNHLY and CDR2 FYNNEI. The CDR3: CASIDRVWEKLFF. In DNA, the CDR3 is TGTGCCAGCATCGACAGGGTATGGGAAAAACTGTTTTTT.

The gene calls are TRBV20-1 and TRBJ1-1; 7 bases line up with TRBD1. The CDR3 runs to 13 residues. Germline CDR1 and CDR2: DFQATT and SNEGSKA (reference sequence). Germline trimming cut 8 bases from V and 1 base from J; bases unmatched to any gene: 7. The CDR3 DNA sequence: TGCAGTCCAAAACAGGGGACGAACACTGAAGCTTTCTTT. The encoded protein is CSPKQGTNTEAFF.

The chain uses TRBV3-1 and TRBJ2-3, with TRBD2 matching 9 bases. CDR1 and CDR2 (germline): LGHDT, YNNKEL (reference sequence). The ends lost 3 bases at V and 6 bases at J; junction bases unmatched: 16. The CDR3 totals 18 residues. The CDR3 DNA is TGTGCCAGCAGCCACCGCGGGGGGGGGACTAGCCGACCTGATACGCAGTATTTT. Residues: CASSHRGGGTSRPDTQYF.

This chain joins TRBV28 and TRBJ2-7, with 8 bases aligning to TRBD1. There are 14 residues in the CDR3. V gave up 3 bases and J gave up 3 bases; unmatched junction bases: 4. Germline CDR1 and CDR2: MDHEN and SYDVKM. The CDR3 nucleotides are TGTGCCAGCAGTTTCACAGGGGGTGTCTACGAGCAGTACTTC. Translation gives CASSFTGGVYEQYF.

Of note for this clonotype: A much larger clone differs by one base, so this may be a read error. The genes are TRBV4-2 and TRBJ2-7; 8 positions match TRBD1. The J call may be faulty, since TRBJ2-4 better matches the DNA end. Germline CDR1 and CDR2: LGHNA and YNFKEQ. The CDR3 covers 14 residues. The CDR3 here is CASSQGTGTSIQYF. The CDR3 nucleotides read TGTGCCAGCAGCCAAGGGACAGGGACAAGCATTCAGTACTTC.

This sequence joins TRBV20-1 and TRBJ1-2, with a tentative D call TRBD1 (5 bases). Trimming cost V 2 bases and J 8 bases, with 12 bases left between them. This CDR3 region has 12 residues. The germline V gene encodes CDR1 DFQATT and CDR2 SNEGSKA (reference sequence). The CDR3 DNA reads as TGCAGTGCTAGAAGAGGGGATAGCGGCTACACCTTC. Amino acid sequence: CSARRGDSGYTF.